This entry describes one T cell receptor (beta chain). Trimming stripped 0 bases from V and 13 bases from J, with 25 bases between. From germline, CDR1 is SGHAT and CDR2 FQNNGV. The CDR3 is made up of 17 amino acids. These data come from a study of PD-L1 blockade in urothelial cancer. The assay was immunoSEQ multiplex PCR, and TCRdb's table has in-frame clones only and misses some. The table shows more than 55,000 clones, with 86% occurring only once. The rearrangement links TRBV11-2 to TRBJ2-1, with D tentatively TRBD2 (6 bases). This specimen consisted of PBMCs, obtained around atezolizumab (anti-PD-L1) treatment. The clonotype comes from a man in his fifties with urothelial cancer. This CDR3 is CASSLDLRGNLGLFQFF. The CDR3 bases are TGTGCCAGCAGCTTAGATTTGCGGGGCAACCTCGGGTTGTTTCAGTTCTTC.